Listed below are T cell receptor beta chains from one sample, sequenced in a study of T cell responses to AZD1222 COVID-19 vaccine. Sequencing was performed with immunoSEQ multiplex PCR; in TCRdb, only in-frame clones are kept and a portion is missing. The sample includes approximately 69,000 clones, over 80% of them seen just once. Specimen: peripheral blood, collected 28 days after the second AZD1222 dose. These receptor sequences come from an adult who received the AZD1222 COVID-19 vaccine. Each CDR3 is given with its conserved first and last residue. The D gene is left open where the match is weak. Some rows mark clone size as missing; the rest say once, few, many or name a class of expanded clone.

j_call v_call clone_size d_call cdr3_length cdr3_aa cdr3_nt
TRBJ2-7 TRBV19 . . 14 CASSFLGNPYEQYF TGTGCCAGTAGTTTTTTAGGGAACCCCTACGAGCAGTACTTC
TRBJ2-7 TRBV2 . . 13 CASLPGPAYEQYF TGTGCCAGCCTCCCGGGCCCAGCCTACGAGCAGTACTTC
TRBJ1-1 TRBV7-2 . . 16 CASSLASRVTNFYAFF TGTGCCAGCAGCTTAGCGTCCAGGGTGACCAATTTTTATGCTTTCTTT
TRBJ1-4 TRBV19 . . 17 CASSIGRQPATNEKLFF TGTGCCAGTAGTATAGGTCGCCAACCTGCAACTAATGAAAAACTGTTTTTT
TRBJ1-1 TRBV5-1 . TRBD1 14 CASSGGTGTTEAFF TGCGCCAGCAGCGGGGGGACAGGGACCACTGAAGCTTTCTTT
TRBJ1-1 TRBV6-1 . . 14 CASSDGWSGTEAFF TGTGCCAGCAGTGATGGCTGGTCGGGAACTGAAGCTTTCTTT
TRBJ1-2 TRBV25-1 . . 14 CASSEPGRNYGYTF TGTGCCAGCAGTGAGCCGGGAAGGAACTATGGCTACACCTTC
TRBJ1-6 TRBV19 . . 15 CASSMTTGLNSPLHF TGTGCCAGTAGTATGACGACAGGACTCAATTCACCCCTCCACTTT
TRBJ2-7 TRBV30 . . 11 CAWQGGDEQYF TGTGCCTGGCAGGGTGGGGACGAGCAGTACTTC
TRBJ1-1 TRBV12-3/TRBV12-4 . . 12 CASSEWRGRAFF TGTGCCAGCAGCGAGTGGAGGGGTCGAGCTTTCTTT
TRBJ2-6 TRBV19 . . 15 CASNLIRGGANVLTF TGTGCCAGTAACCTAATCCGGGGCGGGGCCAACGTCCTGACTTTC
TRBJ2-5 TRBV3-1/TRBV3-2 . . 15 CASRTQWGNGETQYF TGTGCCAGCAGAACTCAGTGGGGAAATGGGGAGACCCAGTACTTC
TRBJ2-1 TRBV15 . TRBD2 15 CATSLNPGLASEQFF TGTGCCACCAGCCTAAACCCGGGACTAGCGTCCGAGCAGTTCTTC
TRBJ2-7 TRBV2 . TRBD1 14 CASSATGVAYEQYF TGTGCCAGCAGTGCCACAGGGGTAGCCTACGAGCAGTACTTC
TRBJ1-2 TRBV28 . . 12 CASSLTGRGYTF TGTGCCAGCAGTTTGACGGGACGTGGCTACACCTTC
TRBJ1-1 TRBV13 . . 14 CASSLVVTRTEAFF TGTGCCAGCAGCTTAGTCGTGACCCGGACTGAAGCTTTCTTT
TRBJ1-6 TRBV11-2 . . 14 CASSPSGGDSPLHF TGTGCCAGCAGCCCCTCTGGCGGAGATTCACCCCTCCACTTT
TRBJ1-1 TRBV11-2 few . 17 CASSSLKGLEGGTEAFF TGTGCCAGCAGCTCCTTAAAGGGTCTAGAGGGGGGCACTGAAGCTTTCTTT
TRBJ1-2 TRBV9 once . 15 CASSVDLGNSYGYTF TGTGCCAGCAGCGTAGATCTAGGGAATTCCTATGGCTACACCTTC
TRBJ2-2 TRBV11-1 . TRBD1 15 CASSSQDRGTGELFF TGTGCCAGCAGCTCCCAGGACAGGGGGACCGGGGAGCTGTTTTTT
TRBJ2-5 TRBV6-5 once . 15 CASSKQGYVSETQYF TGTGCCAGCAGTAAACAGGGATATGTTTCAGAGACCCAGTACTTC
TRBJ2-2 TRBV3-1/TRBV3-2 . . 15 CASSQDLGSTGELFF TGTGCCAGCAGCCAAGATTTGGGCTCCACCGGGGAGCTGTTTTTT
TRBJ2-1 TRBV9 . TRBD2 20 CASSVAGRVAGGISYNEQFF TGTGCCAGCAGCGTAGCTGGGCGGGTAGCGGGGGGAATCTCCTACAATGAGCAGTTCTTC
TRBJ2-1 TRBV29-1 few TRBD2 11 CGGGEDNEQFF TGCGGCGGGGGAGAGGATAATGAGCAGTTCTTC
TRBJ1-1 TRBV18 . . 14 CASSRGRGDTEAFF TGTGCCAGCTCACGGGGTAGGGGGGACACTGAAGCTTTCTTT
TRBJ2-3 TRBV5-6 . . 16 CASSLGRTLDTDTQYF TGTGCCAGCAGCTTGGGCCGGACCCTAGACACAGATACGCAGTATTTT
TRBJ1-1 TRBV6-5 . . 14 CASSYSPGPTEAFF TGTGCCAGCAGTTACTCCCCAGGGCCCACTGAAGCTTTCTTT
TRBJ2-7 TRBV15 . . 14 CATSRPGPLQEQYF TGTGCCACCAGCAGGCCGGGACCGCTCCAGGAGCAGTACTTC
TRBJ2-7 TRBV7-9 . TRBD2 13 CASSYSSGYEQYF TGTGCCAGCAGCTATTCTAGCGGCTACGAGCAGTACTTC
TRBJ2-3 TRBV19 once . 14 CASSQGRSTDTQYF TGTGCCAGCAGTCAGGGGAGGTCCACAGATACGCAGTATTTT
TRBJ1-6 TRBV11-2 once TRBD1 14 CASSWGGQGSPLHF TGTGCCAGCAGCTGGGGGGGACAGGGGTCACCCCTCCACTTT
TRBJ2-4 TRBV12-5 . . 15 CASGLGQTGRDIQYF TGTGCTAGTGGTTTGGGACAGACAGGGAGGGACATTCAGTACTTC
TRBJ2-3 TRBV5-8 . . 12 CASRPNTDTQYF TGTGCCAGCAGACCAAACACAGATACGCAGTATTTT
TRBJ1-4 TRBV6-5 . . 15 CASSYSSAGVVKLFF TGTGCCAGCAGTTACTCGTCTGCGGGGGTGGTAAAACTGTTTTTT
TRBJ1-6 TRBV6-5 . . 14 CASSLDSSNSPLHF TGTGCCAGCAGCCTGGACAGCTCAAATTCACCCCTCCACTTT
TRBJ1-1 TRBV13 . . 16 CASSPIQGHGTTEAFF TGTGCCAGCAGCCCTATCCAGGGGCATGGGACCACTGAAGCTTTCTTT
TRBJ1-5 TRBV5-1 . . 15 CASSLSWGKNQPQHF TGCGCCAGCAGCTTGTCTTGGGGGAAGAATCAGCCCCAGCATTTT
TRBJ1-2 TRBV6-5 . TRBD1 13 CASSLGQGNGYTF TGTGCCAGCAGTCTGGGACAGGGGAATGGCTACACCTTC
TRBJ2-3 TRBV12-3/TRBV12-4 . TRBD1 13 CASSLDREDTQYF TGTGCCAGCAGTTTGGACAGGGAAGATACGCAGTATTTT
TRBJ1-1 TRBV6-5 . . 14 CASSYSTPATEAFF TGTGCCAGCAGTTACTCCACCCCAGCGACTGAAGCTTTCTTT
TRBJ1-6 TRBV5-4 . . 17 CASSAYLAGQVNSPLHF TGTGCCAGCAGCGCATACCTCGCAGGGCAAGTTAATTCACCCCTCCACTTT
TRBJ2-3 TRBV2 . . 12 CASSEILGTQYF TGTGCCAGCAGTGAAATTTTAGGTACGCAGTATTTT
TRBJ2-1 TRBV6-6 . TRBD2 14 CASSYTLAGNEQFF TGTGCCAGCAGTTATACGCTAGCGGGCAATGAGCAGTTCTTC
TRBJ1-1 TRBV3-1/TRBV3-2 . . 17 CASSQEGNKGMNTEAFF TGTGCCAGCAGCCAAGAAGGAAACAAGGGGATGAACACTGAAGCTTTCTTT
TRBJ1-5 TRBV6-6 . . 10 CASAEGPQHF TGTGCCAGCGCGGAGGGGCCCCAGCATTTT
TRBJ1-1 TRBV6-5 . . 16 CASSFNPPAGNTEAFF TGTGCCAGCAGTTTCAACCCGCCCGCGGGTAACACTGAAGCTTTCTTT
TRBJ1-1 TRBV19 . TRBD1 14 CASSNWDSATEAFF TGTGCCAGTAGTAACTGGGACAGTGCTACTGAAGCTTTCTTT
TRBJ2-3 TRBV3-1/TRBV3-2 . . 15 CASSQDGEGADTQYF TGTGCCAGCAGCCAAGACGGGGAGGGGGCAGATACGCAGTATTTT
TRBJ1-1 TRBV6-5 . TRBD1 16 CASSYGTVRSGTEAFF TGTGCCAGCAGTTACGGGACAGTCAGGTCGGGCACTGAAGCTTTCTTT
TRBJ2-3 TRBV2 . . 13 CASSARDQGTQYF TGTGCCAGCAGTGCCCGAGACCAGGGAACGCAGTATTTT
TRBJ2-7 TRBV21-1 once . 14 CASSKGQGAFEQYF TGTGCCAGCAGCAAGGGACAGGGGGCCTTCGAGCAGTACTTC
TRBJ2-5 TRBV20-1 . TRBD2 15 CSASPSGTSRRTQYF TGCAGTGCTAGTCCTAGCGGGACCTCCAGGCGGACCCAGTACTTC